These T cell receptor gamma chains were read from a single sample in a study of Vδ1+ human thymocytes. TCRdb re-called the multiplex PCR reads through CATT. The sample yields some 37,000 gamma-chain clones, around 20% seen once. Sequencing used Vdelta1+ gamma-delta thymocytes from the thymus. The receptors were sampled from a girl in the first two years of life who had congenital heart surgery. The CDR3 runs from the conserved cysteine through the conserved F or W. Expanded clones are given a class, and other clones once, few, many or no size at all.

clone_size j_call v_call cdr3_aa cdr3_nt
- TRGJ1/TRGJ2 TRGV2 CATWDGQKDYKKLF TGTGCCACCTGGGACGGGCAAAAAGATTATAAGAAACTCTTT
- TRGJ1/TRGJ2 TRGV2 CATWDGRRYKKLF TGTGCCACCTGGGACGGGCGTCGGTATAAGAAACTCTTT
few TRGJP2 TRGV4 CATWDGHGGSDWIKTF TGTGCCACCTGGGATGGCCATGGGGGTAGTGATTGGATCAAGACGTTT
- TRGJ1/TRGJ2 TRGV4 CATWGSNYYKKLF TGTGCCACCTGGGGATCAAACTATTATAAGAAACTCTTT
few TRGJ1/TRGJ2 TRGV3 CATWAQGYYKKLF TGTGCCACCTGGGCCCAGGGCTATTATAAGAAACTCTTT
- TRGJ1/TRGJ2 TRGV4 CATWDGGNYYKKLF TGTGCCACCTGGGATGGAGGGAATTATTATAAGAAACTCTTT
- TRGJ1/TRGJ2 TRGV2 CATWDGLSWYYKKLF TGTGCCACCTGGGACGGACTAAGCTGGTATTATAAGAAACTCTTT
- TRGJP2 TRGV2 CATWDGRRWIKTF TGTGCCACCTGGGACGGGCGGCGTTGGATCAAGACGTTT
- TRGJ1/TRGJ2 TRGV4 CATWGGLNYYKKLF TGTGCCACCTGGGGGGGCCTGAATTATTATAAGAAACTCTTT
- TRGJP2 TRGV8 CATWVSSGIKTF TGTGCCACCTGGGTTAGTAGCGGGATCAAGACGTTT
once TRGJP2 TRGV3 CATWDSALSGSDWIKTF TGTGCCACCTGGGACAGCGCTCTAAGTGGTAGTGATTGGATCAAGACGTTT
few TRGJ1/TRGJ2 TRGV8 CATWDTADYYKKLF TGTGCCACCTGGGATACGGCGGATTATTATAAGAAACTCTTT
few TRGJP2 TRGV2 CATWDLTQRSDWIKTF TGTGCCACCTGGGACTTGACCCAACGTAGTGATTGGATCAAGACGTTT
once TRGJP1 TRGV4 CATWLKWWFKIF TGTGCCACCTGGCTAAAGTGGTGGTTCAAGATATTT
- TRGJP2 TRGV9 CALWACSSSDWIKTF TGTGCCTTGTGGGCTTGCTCCAGTAGTGATTGGATCAAGACGTTT
- TRGJ1/TRGJ2 TRGV9 CALWEVREYKKLF TGTGCCTTGTGGGAGGTGCGAGAATATAAGAAACTCTTT
- TRGJ1/TRGJ2 TRGV2 CATWDRPVIWGKKLF TGTGCCACCTGGGACAGGCCCGTAATTTGGGGTAAGAAACTCTTT
few TRGJ1/TRGJ2 TRGV8 CATWDGMNYKKLF TGTGCCACCTGGGATGGGATGAATTATAAGAAACTCTTT
- TRGJ1/TRGJ2 TRGV2 CATWDGSNYYKKLF TGTGCCACCTGGGACGGCAGTAATTATTATAAGAAACTCTTT
few TRGJ1/TRGJ2 TRGV3 CATWDRWSVYKKLF TGTGCCACCTGGGACAGGTGGTCGGTTTATAAGAAACTCTTT
few TRGJ1/TRGJ2 TRGV4 CATSFKGKLF TGTGCCACCTCGTTCAAAGGGAAACTCTTT
- TRGJ1/TRGJ2 TRGV9 CALWEVRQYKKLF TGTGCCTTGTGGGAGGTGCGTCAGTATAAGAAACTCTTT
- TRGJ1/TRGJ2 TRGV4 CATWDPDYYKKLF TGTGCCACCTGGGACCCAGATTATTATAAGAAACTCTTT
few TRGJ1/TRGJ2 TRGV9 CALWEEPNNYKKLF TGTGCCTTGTGGGAGGAACCGAATAATTATAAGAAACTCTTT
- TRGJ1/TRGJ2 TRGV8 CATWDLFYYKKLF TGTGCCACCTGGGACCTATTTTATTATAAGAAACTCTTT
medium-sized TRGJ1/TRGJ2 TRGV3 CATWDRRNYKKLF TGTGCCACCTGGGACAGGCGTAATTATAAGAAACTCTTT
few TRGJP1 TRGV8 CATWDFGFKIF TGTGCCACCTGGGATTTTGGGTTCAAGATATTT
- TRGJ1/TRGJ2 TRGV4 CATWDDLNYYKKLF TGTGCCACCTGGGATGATCTCAATTATTATAAGAAACTCTTT
once TRGJ1/TRGJ2 TRGV8 CATWDRKAHYKKLF TGTGCCACCTGGGATAGGAAAGCTCATTATAAGAAACTCTTT
- TRGJ1/TRGJ2 TRGV9 CALWEVRGGNKKLF TGTGCCTTGTGGGAGGTGAGGGGAGGGAATAAGAAACTCTTT
- TRGJ1/TRGJ2 TRGV2 CATWDGVVYKKLF TGTGCCACCTGGGACGGGGTCGTTTATAAGAAACTCTTT
- TRGJ1/TRGJ2 TRGV9 CALWEVMNYYKKLF TGTGCCTTGTGGGAGGTTATGAATTATTATAAGAAACTCTTT
few TRGJ1/TRGJ2 TRGV4 CATWGPYKKLF TGTGCCACCTGGGGACCATATAAGAAACTCTTT
- TRGJ1/TRGJ2 TRGV4 CATWDRGYKKLF TGTGCCACCTGGGACCGGGGTTATAAGAAACTCTTT
few TRGJ1/TRGJ2 TRGV2 CATWDGFPKKLF TGTGCCACCTGGGACGGTTTCCCTAAGAAACTCTTT
- TRGJP TRGV9 CALWEAAELGKKIKVF TGTGCCTTGTGGGAGGCGGCTGAGTTGGGCAAAAAAATCAAGGTATTT
- TRGJ1/TRGJ2 TRGV9 CALWGSGVF TGTGCCTTGTGGGGGAGCGGGGTCTTT
- TRGJ1/TRGJ2 TRGV3 CATWDSLEKLF TGTGCCACCTGGGACAGTTTGGAGAAACTCTTT
few TRGJ1/TRGJ2 TRGV4 CATWDTYKKLF TGTGCCACCTGGGATACCTATAAGAAACTCTTT
- TRGJ1/TRGJ2 TRGV9 CALWEVLNYYKKLF TGTGCCTTGTGGGAGGTTCTGAATTATTATAAGAAACTCTTT
few TRGJ1/TRGJ2 TRGV9 CASALRKLF TGTGCCTCGGCCCTAAGAAAACTCTTT
- TRGJ1/TRGJ2 TRGV2 CATWDGRGGYKKLF TGTGCCACCTGGGACGGGCGAGGAGGTTATAAGAAACTCTTT
few TRGJ1/TRGJ2 TRGV2 CATWDGLLLF TGTGCCACCTGGGACGGGTTGTTACTCTTT
- TRGJ1/TRGJ2 TRGV4 CATWDAWEYEKLF TGTGCCACCTGGGATGCTTGGGAGTACGAGAAACTCTTT
- TRGJ1/TRGJ2 TRGV9 CALWEPRSLKKLF TGTGCCTTGTGGGAGCCGAGGTCCCTCAAGAAACTCTTT
- TRGJP2 TRGV3 CATWDKGGGSDWIKTF TGTGCCACCTGGGACAAGGGGGGCGGGAGTGATTGGATCAAGACGTTT
- TRGJ1/TRGJ2 TRGV3 CATWDSHRGTYYKKLF TGTGCCACCTGGGACAGCCACAGGGGAACTTATTATAAGAAACTCTTT
few TRGJ1/TRGJ2 TRGV4 CATWDLPSGYKKLF TGTGCCACCTGGGATCTCCCTTCAGGTTATAAGAAACTCTTT
few TRGJ1/TRGJ2 TRGV9 CALWEVVGRKKLF TGTGCCTTGTGGGAGGTGGTTGGTCGGAAGAAACTCTTT